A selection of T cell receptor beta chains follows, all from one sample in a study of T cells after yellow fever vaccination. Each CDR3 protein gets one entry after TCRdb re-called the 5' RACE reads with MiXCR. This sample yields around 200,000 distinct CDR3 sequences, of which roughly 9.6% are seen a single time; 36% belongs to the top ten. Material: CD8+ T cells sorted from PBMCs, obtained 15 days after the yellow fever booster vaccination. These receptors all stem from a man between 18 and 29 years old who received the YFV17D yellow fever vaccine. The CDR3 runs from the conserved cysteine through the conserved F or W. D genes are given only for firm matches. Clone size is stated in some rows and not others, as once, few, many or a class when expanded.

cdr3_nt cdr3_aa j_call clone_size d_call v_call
TGCGCCAGCAGCTTGGCCGGTCAGGGTTTGAACACTGAAGCTTTCTTT CASSLAGQGLNTEAFF TRBJ1-1 many - TRBV5-1
TGTGCCAGCAAGGGAGGGGGGATCGACTATGGCTACACCTTC CASKGGGIDYGYTF TRBJ1-2 - - TRBV12-3/TRBV12-4
TGTGCCAGCAGTTTCCAAGGGGCCCACTACGAGCAGTACTTC CASSFQGAHYEQYF TRBJ2-7 few - TRBV27
TGCGCCAGCAGCTTGAGGGGCCTGAACACTGAAGCTTTCTTT CASSLRGLNTEAFF TRBJ1-1 few - TRBV5-1
TGCGCCAGCAGCCAAGATCCGGGGGTCCGGGAGACCCAGTACTTC CASSQDPGVRETQYF TRBJ2-5 few - TRBV4-3
TGTGCCAGCCGGCTGGGACAGGGGGCGACAGATACGCAGTATTTT CASRLGQGATDTQYF TRBJ2-3 - TRBD1 TRBV27
TGCGCCAGCAGCCGGATCCCAGATACGCAGTATTTT CASSRIPDTQYF TRBJ2-3 many - TRBV4-1
TGTGCCAGCAGTTCGTCTAGCGGGGTAATCACAGATACGCAGTATTTT CASSSSSGVITDTQYF TRBJ2-3 few TRBD2 TRBV27
TGTGCCAGCAGTTCCGGGACGCCGTCCACTGAAGCTTTCTTT CASSSGTPSTEAFF TRBJ1-1 - - TRBV12-3/TRBV12-4
TGTGCCAGCACCGCTCCCCCACGGGACATTTGGGATAGCAATCAGCCCCAGCATTTT CASTAPPRDIWDSNQPQHF TRBJ1-5 few - TRBV28
TGCAGCGTTGACGGCGGAGCCCCGGAGCAGTTCTTC CSVDGGAPEQFF TRBJ2-1 - - TRBV29-1
TGTGCCAGCGGCAGGGAAATAGCCAAAAACATTCAGTACTTC CASGREIAKNIQYF TRBJ2-4 - - TRBV6-2/TRBV6-3
TGTGCCAGCAGTTTTCTAGCGGGGGGTGCCGGGGAGCTGTTTTTT CASSFLAGGAGELFF TRBJ2-2 many TRBD2 TRBV7-8
TGTGCCAGCAGCTCCCTTGAGGGGGCGAGCGAGCAGTACTTC CASSSLEGASEQYF TRBJ2-7 few TRBD1 TRBV5-6
TGCGCCAGCAGCCAAGATGCGCCCCACGACCTCCCGTGGACGCAGTATTTT CASSQDAPHDLPWTQYF TRBJ2-3 many - TRBV4-3
TGTGCCAGCAGTTTTCCCCTGGATAGCGGGGAAGAGACCCAGTACTTC CASSFPLDSGEETQYF TRBJ2-5 - TRBD2 TRBV7-6
TGTGCCAGCAACCGACAAAGTGCTGGCGGGGAGCTGTTTTTT CASNRQSAGGELFF TRBJ2-2 - - TRBV19
TGTGCCAGCTCACCGAGCCATGAAGAGACCCAGTACTTC CASSPSHEETQYF TRBJ2-5 few - TRBV18
TGCGCCAGCAGCCAAACGCGAAACAGGGGTGAGGGCAATGAGCAGTTCTTC CASSQTRNRGEGNEQFF TRBJ2-1 many TRBD1 TRBV4-1
TGTGCCACCCTTCCCGGTGACAGGGACACCGGGGAGCTGTTTTTT CATLPGDRDTGELFF TRBJ2-2 many TRBD1 TRBV28
TGTGCCAGCAGCTTAGGACCCCTGGGGGATGAGCAGTTCTTC CASSLGPLGDEQFF TRBJ2-1 - - TRBV7-7
TGCGCCAGCAGCCAAGAGGGGTGGAAGAACACTGAAGCTTTCTTT CASSQEGWKNTEAFF TRBJ1-1 few - TRBV4-1
TGTGCCAGCAGCAGGCTAGCGGGGACAGATACGCAGTATTTT CASSRLAGTDTQYF TRBJ2-3 few TRBD2 TRBV7-6